A selection of T cell receptor beta chains follows, all from one sample in a study of identifying expanded T cells in peripheral blood. Clones were read by immunoSEQ multiplex PCR, and TCRdb kept only the in-frame ones, dropping some. The repertoire includes approximately 110,000 clones, approximately 90% of them detected once, and over 15% sits in the top ten. The sample was blood. Every receptor here comes from a person between 18 and 69 years old in good health. Each CDR3 is given without its conserved first and last residue. The D gene is left open where the match is weak. A clone size is listed for some rows: how often the clone was seen (once, few, many), or a class if it is expanded.

clone_size d_call j_call v_call cdr3_aa
. . TRBJ2-2 TRBV6-5 ASSYEVSGELF
. . TRBJ1-5 TRBV15 ATSRDQGGNRQPQH
once TRBD1 TRBJ2-7 TRBV5-6 ASSWTGLEQY
. . TRBJ1-6 TRBV2 ASRSEGAGGKNSPLH
. . TRBJ1-5 TRBV4-3 ASSPDSNQPQH
. . TRBJ2-7 TRBV7-2 ASSLKFANSYEQY
. . TRBJ2-7 TRBV5-6 ASSWGSYEQY
. . TRBJ2-3 TRBV7-2 ASSLALGRSTDTQY
. TRBD2 TRBJ2-7 TRBV29-1 SVQGGGAYEQY
few TRBD2 TRBJ2-7 TRBV11-2 ASSSTSGPGEQY
. . TRBJ2-1 TRBV20-1 SASLSREQF
. . TRBJ2-2 TRBV14 ASSQEGWELF
. . TRBJ1-2 TRBV7-8 ASSLDGVNSYGYT
. . TRBJ1-1 TRBV2 ASSESGQGRWNTEAF
. . TRBJ2-5 TRBV7-9 ASSFRAEETQY
. . TRBJ1-1 TRBV29-1 SVEMTVKNTEAF
. . TRBJ1-6 TRBV6-5 ASRAPQGSLH
. TRBD1 TRBJ1-2 TRBV9 ASSVSPDREYGYT
. TRBD1 TRBJ1-5 TRBV5-1 ASSLAQGVQPQH
. TRBD1 TRBJ1-5 TRBV27 ASNPGQSNQPQH
. . TRBJ2-5 TRBV7-6 ASSLNGFDQETQY
. TRBD1 TRBJ1-1 TRBV7-2 ASRWTGASNTEAF
. TRBD2 TRBJ2-3 TRBV2 ASSERASGGPGDTQY
. TRBD1 TRBJ2-7 TRBV4-3 ASSLSQGAKEQY
once . TRBJ1-3 TRBV7-2 ASTVRGGNTIY
. . TRBJ2-2 TRBV18 ASSPPGRLNTGELF
few TRBD1 TRBJ2-5 TRBV4-3 ASSQGTGGAETQY
. . TRBJ1-6 TRBV2 ASRGGQNSPLH
. TRBD1 TRBJ1-6 TRBV7-9 ASSPDRGNNSPLH
few . TRBJ2-1 TRBV4-3 ASSHDNQNEQF
. TRBD2 TRBJ2-7 TRBV7-2 ASRTRLGLDYEQY
. . TRBJ2-6 TRBV19 ASRSNGISSGANVLT
. . TRBJ2-1 TRBV6-1 ASSELLGGLSSYNEQF
. . TRBJ2-5 TRBV6-5 ASSYSGTPGETQY
. . TRBJ2-1 TRBV6-5 ASSSLGNEQF
. TRBD1 TRBJ1-2 TRBV7-2 ASSRGQGLNYGYT
. TRBD1 TRBJ1-1 TRBV30 ACSQGAYTEAF
. . TRBJ1-3 TRBV2 ASSDRDNTIY
few TRBD2 TRBJ2-7 TRBV5-4 ASRSGGAKEQY
. . TRBJ2-1 TRBV2 ASRLDDGEQF
. . TRBJ1-3 TRBV25-1 ASSGGNYGRDTGNTIY
. TRBD1 TRBJ2-3 TRBV7-6 ASSLSITGGADTQY
. TRBD1 TRBJ2-7 TRBV11-1 ASSFTTGPTYEQY
. . TRBJ2-5 TRBV7-9 ASSFSGPQETQY
. TRBD1 TRBJ2-5 TRBV7-7 ASSEQGSETQY
. . TRBJ2-1 TRBV28 ASRSPSAVYYNEQF
. . TRBJ1-3 TRBV18 ASSPYQDDSGNTIY
. . TRBJ2-3 TRBV5-5 ASSPRGGLRGDTQY
few . TRBJ2-7 TRBV9 ASSDGPTEPGAGVDEQY
. TRBD1 TRBJ1-1 TRBV11-2 ASSFRTGRNTEAF
. . TRBJ2-5 TRBV7-2 ASSLTGTGVNILTQY
few TRBD2 TRBJ2-1 TRBV7-8 ASNRVAGVDEQF
. TRBD1 TRBJ2-7 TRBV28 ASSRGDRGQEQY